This TCR beta chain was identified during a study of vaccination and CD4 T cells after COVID-19 (dated 2022 in TCRdb). Looking at the study overall: Six males and four females were included in the convalescent cohort, with two Hispanic individuals, seven Caucasians, two Asians and one multiracial person represented. Two doses of either the Pfizer-BioNTech BNT162b2 vaccine (n=8) or the Moderna mRNA-1273 vaccine (n=2) were administered to participants. Post-COVID blood samples from convalescent patients were collected a median of approximately 93 days after diagnosis, with a range of about 30 to 170 days. Post-vaccine blood samples were obtained a median of about 72 days after the second vaccine dose, with a range of roughly 14 to 241 days. The cultures were stimulated with overlapping spike peptide pools from SARS-CoV-2 and from the common cold coronaviruses HCoV-NL63, HCoV-OC43 and HCoV-229E. Control cultures used a CEFX viral epitope pool as positive control, an HIV-1 Nef peptide pool as negative control, or no peptide. The spike-specific CD4+ TCR repertoire was compared before and after mRNA vaccination in over 9 COVID-19 convalescent patients and a handful of infection-naive healthy vaccine recipients. An earlier paper using these donors assessed, at the TCR clonotype level, memory CD4+ T cell crossreactivity between SARS-CoV-2 and common cold coronavirus spike proteins.

To prepare the library, PCR was applied. TCR sequencing of DNA from cultured CD4+ T cells used the Oncomine TCR Beta short-read assay at the Johns Hopkins FTIC core. The QIAamp micro DNA kit was used to extract genomic DNA from the cultured CD4+ T cells. The Oncomine TCR Beta libraries from cultured CD4+ T cells were pooled using unique dual indexes and then sequenced on an Illumina iSeq 100. The paper's processing steps were these. Non-productive sequences were filtered out, and CDR3s that did not start with C, did not end with F or W, or were shorter than 7 amino acids were discarded. The MANAFEST web application was used to identify antigen-specific clonotypes by comparing peptide-stimulated wells against reference wells and other culture wells. To be called positive, a clone needed an FDR below 0.05, an odds ratio above 5, and a productive frequency above 0.1% in at least two of three replicate wells. A clonotype counted as cross-reactive if it showed significant expansion both in the SARS-CoV-2 spike wells and in at least one common cold coronavirus spike condition. CDR3 homology was assessed with Levenshtein distances (stringdist) and unrooted phylogenetic trees (ape) in R version 3.6.1. Through fastp at Q25 and MiXCR, TCRdb rebuilt clones from the public reads, retaining in-frame beta chains. One record per CDR3 amino acid sequence lists the most common genes and DNA. The authors' filters were not applied to this entry. The table for this sample lists about 10,000 distinct CDR3 sequences; about 32% of them were counted only once. The ten most abundant clones make up 25% to 35% of the sample.

Paper-wide results and their limitations: Of the vaccine-specific clones found in convalescent patients, nearly all (304 of 307) were mono-reactive for SARS-CoV-2 spike instead of being cross-reactive with common cold coronaviruses. The median count of SARS-CoV-2-reactive clonotypes went up from 21 after infection to approximately 40 after vaccination, although the change was not significant. In convalescent patients, a median approximately 90% of post-vaccine SARS-CoV-2-reactive clones were detected only after vaccination, suggesting vaccine-specific priming. The study included relatively few convalescent patients and did not analyze early timepoints after natural infection.

With respect to this clonotype: Its binding antigen is unknown. No quality values exist for individual bases; no much larger clone is one base distant.

V is shortened by 2 bases, J by 6 bases, and the region joining them spans 23 bases. Its CDR3 holds 17 amino acids, cysteine through phenylalanine. The retained sequence is limited to the CDR3, 51 bases, with the frame set at the first base. The germline V gene gives CDR1 as SGHRS and CDR2 as YFSETQ. This specimen's treatment or condition label, per the study, means: roughly 10-day PBMC culture with coronavirus spike peptide pools or control peptides (ViraFEST assay). CD4+ T cells from unexposed donors were collected before the COVID-19 pandemic (2011-2018). The ViraFEST assay, used in the study, expanded antigen-specific T cells with peptide pools and then identified the expanded clonotypes through TCR sequencing. Approximately 2.1 million PBMCs per well were cultured in IMDM with approximately 5% human AB serum and 9 to 10 IU/ml IL-2, plus 10 ug/ml peptide pools. On days 3 and 7, half of the culture medium was replaced with fresh IL-2-containing medium. Once the cells had been in culture for ten to eleven days, the EasySep CD4+ T cell isolation kit was used to isolate CD4+ T cells by negative selection. As cell number allowed, CD4+ T cells from unexposed donors were tested for reactivity to SARS-CoV-2 S and N and to four common cold coronavirus spike pools. PBMCs were separated from whole blood using Ficoll-Paque Plus gradient centrifugation and then either used fresh or cryopreserved at -140C. Culture conditions were generally each tested in triplicate wells. The leukapheresis product for the unexposed donors was obtained through commercial purchase.

Recombination joined TRBV5-1 with TRBJ1-1; a tentative D match to TRBD1 spans 6 bases. The receptor comes from a human donor in good health. Specimen: CD4+ T cells from blood, cultured in vitro. The CDR3 loop reads CASSLRAGEKLGAEAFF. The base sequence is TGCGCCAGCAGCTTAAGGGCAGGGGAAAAGTTGGGGGCTGAAGCTTTCTTT.